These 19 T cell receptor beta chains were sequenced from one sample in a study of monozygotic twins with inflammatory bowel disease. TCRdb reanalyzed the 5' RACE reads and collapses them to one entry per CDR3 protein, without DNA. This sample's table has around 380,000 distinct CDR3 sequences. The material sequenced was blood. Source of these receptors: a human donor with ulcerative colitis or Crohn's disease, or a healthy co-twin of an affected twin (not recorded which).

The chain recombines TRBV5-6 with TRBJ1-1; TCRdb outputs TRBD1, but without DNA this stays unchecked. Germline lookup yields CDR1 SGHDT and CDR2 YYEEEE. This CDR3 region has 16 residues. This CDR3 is CASRRDRLPRSTEAFF. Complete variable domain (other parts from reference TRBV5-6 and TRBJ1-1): DAGVTQSPTHLIKTRGQQVTLRCSPKSGHDTVSWYQQALGQGPQFIFQYYEEEERQRGNFPDRFSGHQFPNYSSELNVNALLLGDSALYLCASRRDRLPRSTEAFFGQGTRLTVV.

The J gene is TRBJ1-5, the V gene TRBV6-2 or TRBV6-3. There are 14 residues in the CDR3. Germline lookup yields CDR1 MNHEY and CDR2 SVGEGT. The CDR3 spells CASSFTTANQPQHF.

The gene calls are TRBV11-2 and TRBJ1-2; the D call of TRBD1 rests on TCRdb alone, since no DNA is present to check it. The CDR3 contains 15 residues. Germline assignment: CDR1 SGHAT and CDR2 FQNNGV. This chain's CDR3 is CASSLDFTGNYGYTF. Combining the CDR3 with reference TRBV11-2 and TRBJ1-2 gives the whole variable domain EAGVAQSPRYKIIEKRQSVAFWCNPISGHATLYWYQQILGQGPKLLIQFQNNGVVDDSQLPKDRFSAERLKGVDSTLKIQPAKLEDSAVYLCASSLDFTGNYGYTFGSGTRLTVV.

This CDR3 reads CASSSSFRVYGYTF. V usage is TRBV27 and J usage is TRBJ1-2. Germline lookup yields CDR1 MNHEY and CDR2 SMNVEV (reference sequence). The CDR3 length is 14 residues.

The CDR3 protein is CASSYGHSGNTIYF. The rearrangement joins TRBV6-6 to TRBJ1-3. The CDR3 totals 14 residues. CDR1 is MNHNY, CDR2 SVGAGI, per germline (reference sequence).

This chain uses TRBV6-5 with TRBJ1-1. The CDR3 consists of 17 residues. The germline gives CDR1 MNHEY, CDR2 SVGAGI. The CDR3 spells CASSYSSGRVANTDAFF.

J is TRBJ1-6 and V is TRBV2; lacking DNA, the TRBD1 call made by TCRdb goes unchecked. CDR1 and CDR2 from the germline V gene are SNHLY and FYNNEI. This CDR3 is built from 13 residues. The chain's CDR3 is CASDRGPGTPLHF.

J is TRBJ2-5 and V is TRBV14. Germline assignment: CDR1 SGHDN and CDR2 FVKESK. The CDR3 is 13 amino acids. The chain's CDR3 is CASSVGFKETQYF.

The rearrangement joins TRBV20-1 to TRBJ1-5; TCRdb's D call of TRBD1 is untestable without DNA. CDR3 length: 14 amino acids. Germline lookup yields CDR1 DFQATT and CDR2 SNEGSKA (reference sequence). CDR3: CSARPGGSNQPQHF.

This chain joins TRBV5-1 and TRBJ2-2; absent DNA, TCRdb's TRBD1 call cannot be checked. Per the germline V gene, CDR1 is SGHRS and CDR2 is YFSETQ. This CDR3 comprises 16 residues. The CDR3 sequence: CASSAGGRANTGELFF.

The CDR3 region is CASSSTGLAGAEVRYNEQFF. This chain uses TRBV5-6 with TRBJ2-1; the D call from TCRdb, TRBD2, cannot be confirmed without DNA. The CDR3 is made up of 20 amino acids. Germline V gene lookup returns CDR1 SGHDT and CDR2 YYEEEE.

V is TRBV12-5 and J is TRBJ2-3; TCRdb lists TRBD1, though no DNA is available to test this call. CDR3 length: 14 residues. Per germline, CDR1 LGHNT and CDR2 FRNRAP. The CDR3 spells CASGRGQSTDTQYF. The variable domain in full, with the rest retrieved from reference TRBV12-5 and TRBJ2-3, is DARVTQTPRHKVTEMGQEVTMRCQPILGHNTVFWYRQTMMQGLELLAYFRNRAPLDDSGMPKDRFSAEMPDATLATLKIQPSEPRDSAVYFCASGRGQSTDTQYFGPGTRLTVL.

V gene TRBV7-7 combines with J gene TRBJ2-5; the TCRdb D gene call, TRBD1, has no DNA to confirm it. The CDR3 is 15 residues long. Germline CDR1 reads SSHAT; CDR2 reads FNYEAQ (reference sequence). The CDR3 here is CASSLGPGGIETQYF.

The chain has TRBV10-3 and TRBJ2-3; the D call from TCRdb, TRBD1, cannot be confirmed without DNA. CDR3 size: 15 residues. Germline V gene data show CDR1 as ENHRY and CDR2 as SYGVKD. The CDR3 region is CAISEGRGATDTQYF.

CDR3 amino acids: CATSRHQKLDQPQHF. J is TRBJ1-5 and V is TRBV15. Germline CDR1 LNHNV, CDR2 YYDKDF (reference sequence). The CDR3 has 15 residues.

The CDR3 is CASSLASRGGEKLFF. The chain combines TRBV7-9 with TRBJ1-4. Germline CDR1 and CDR2: SEHNR and FQNEAQ (reference sequence). The CDR3 runs 15 residues.

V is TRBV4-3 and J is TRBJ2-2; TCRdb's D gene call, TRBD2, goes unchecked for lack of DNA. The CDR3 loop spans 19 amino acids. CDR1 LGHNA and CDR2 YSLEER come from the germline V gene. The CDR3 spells CASSQFAGIAGVLTGELFF.

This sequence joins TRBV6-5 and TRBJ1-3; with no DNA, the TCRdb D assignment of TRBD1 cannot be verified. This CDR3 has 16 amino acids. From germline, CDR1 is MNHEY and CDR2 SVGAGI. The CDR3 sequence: CASSYSGGIGGNTIYF.

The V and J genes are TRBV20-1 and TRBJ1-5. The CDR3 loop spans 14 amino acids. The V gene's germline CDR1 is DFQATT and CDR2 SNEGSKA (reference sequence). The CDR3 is CSARDYYEDQPQHF.